This T cell receptor (beta chain) was obtained from a study of cytomegalovirus exposure and HLA in healthy donors (dated by TCRdb to the late 2010s). Regarding the study in general: In an earlier analysis of 550 to 750 of the donors, less than 350 Gb of sequence data and 117 million unique TCR beta sequences from roughly 190 million T cells were reported. An early release that covered some 640 HLA-typed donors contained approximately 300 gigabases of sequencing data and around 85 million unique TCR sequences. Of the roughly 400 genotyped donors, 65% to 90% were placed in the genetic ancestry cluster associated with self-reported Caucasian donors. The aim of the study was to test whether cataloging public T cell receptors could identify signatures of past pathogen exposure. Using immunosequencing, the study profiled T cell repertoires from 500 to 800 subjects and related those repertoires to cytomegalovirus serostatus. Besides the first cohort of about 730 subjects, a separate validation cohort made up of over 95 different subjects was used. To predict cytomegalovirus infection status, the study brought together high-throughput TCR immunosequencing, statistical association of individual TCRs with disease status, and machine learning. In a later analysis, previously published TCR beta repertoires from about 640 donors were re-analyzed and high-resolution HLA genotyping was added so that TCR occurrence patterns could be studied. The later analysis used no new phenotypic data to find candidate immune exposures, relying instead on TCR beta sequences and their occurrence across donors. An earlier analysis of approximately 500 of the donors applied high-throughput TCR beta sequencing to assess whether each TCR beta V gene segment acted as functional or pseudogenic. Donor age, sex, ethnicity and CMV serostatus were compiled alongside the repertoire data. In a later genetic analysis, genome-wide SNP genotypes for about three fifths of the roughly 670 donors were used, and that subset was treated as a discovery cohort. All discovery cohort repertoires had been generated on a single sequencing platform. HLA typing included class I and class II loci at four-digit resolution. Typing coverage varied by locus: roughly 620-640 donors for A, B, C, DRB1 and DQB1; approximately 520 for DQA1; 606 for DPA1; some 470 for DPB1. Because of strong linkage in the cohort, 4 to 6 DR-DQ haplotypes were treated as single units for association and clustering. Among a few hundred genotyped donors of the cohort, an average of 235,054 unique TCR beta nucleotide sequences were sequenced per donor, roughly 18% of them non-productive. Study-wide findings and limitations: A further reported finding was that TCR beta sequences accurately predicted the HLA-A and HLA-B alleles for most subjects in the first cohort. Some IMGT-functional V segments, including TRBV6-2 and TRBV6-3, could not be told apart with the 87-base-pair reads, so those segments were excluded. In an earlier analysis of 500 to 650 of the donors, most TCR beta V segments appeared in productive rearrangements about 90% or about 30% of the time, broadly matching IMGT annotations. According to the authors, the approach could potentially be generalized to other disease states and immunological phenotypes. Only TCR beta chains were sequenced in this cohort, and the absence of alpha or paired-chain data limited detectable features. At a false discovery rate of 0.05, a later analysis linked fewer than 20,000 TCR beta sequences to specific HLA alleles. According to a later analysis, parvovirus B19, influenza, CMV and Epstein-Barr virus appeared linked to several top co-occurrence clusters. Because some donors lacked HLA typing at each locus, the association tests relied only on the typed subset. The sequencing pipeline was judged likely to have produced a cluster of highly shared sequence variants as a technical artifact. Correlated functional status among segregating V segments might reflect linkage disequilibrium, but an unknown experimental factor could not be ruled out. The presence/absence analyses assumed that sequencing depth was roughly uniform across donors, and that assumption may not be true. For the cohort, immune exposure information was limited to CMV serostatus. According to a later analysis, most CMV-associated TCR beta chains appeared to be HLA-restricted, and the HLA associations seemed to be driven largely by CMV exposure. Cytomegalovirus status was reported to be diagnosed by the classifier with high specificity and sensitivity in both the original and validation cohorts. In vitro tests confirmed that a few of the cytomegalovirus-associated TCR beta chains recognize cytomegalovirus antigens. A later analysis found that TCR association rates varied across HLA loci, with DRB1 alleles showing the most associated TCRs and HLA-C alleles the fewest. Most TCR sequences were seen in very few donors, while some public TCRs were found in many individuals. When HLA alleles, especially DR and DQ, strongly co-occurred, attributing TCR associations to individual alleles was difficult. In a later genetic analysis, fewer N-insertions in productive TCRs were reported among donors in an Asian-associated ancestry cluster than the 666-donor mean. Approximately 16 rarely observed V segments, including chromosome 9 orphons, were excluded from the earlier analysis of a few hundred of the donors because counts were too low. A total of 164 TCR beta chains were listed by the study as associated with cytomegalovirus. In a later analysis, HLA-associated TCR beta chains showed more clonal expansion and lower generation probabilities than non-associated chains that were equally common. A later genetic analysis associated a missense DCLRE1C variant with V-gene and J-gene trimming of TCR beta chains, and an independent cohort replicated the association.

The cohort comprised fewer than 750 healthy bone marrow donors. Cohort members were all nominally healthy when sampled, although unrecorded immune exposures were likely present. The donor was CMV seronegative and was included in the group of several hundred seronegative cohort members. Every donor gave a peripheral blood sample, and the peripheral blood mononuclear cells from that sample were used for TCR beta sequencing. Genomic DNA extraction from the blood cell samples was performed with the Qiagen DNeasy Blood Extraction Kit. The library was built by means of the immunoSEQ multiplex PCR assay. For the multiplex PCR, a mixture combining 60 forward primers for TCR Vbeta segments and 13 reverse primers for TCR Jbeta segments was used. The CDR3 region of rearranged TCR beta genes was amplified from genomic DNA by a multiplex PCR assay. The Illumina HiSeq System was used to sequence the amplified TCR beta libraries as 87-base-pair reads. Per the original workflow: In a later analysis, around 80 million unique TCR beta chains were counted across the 650 to 700 repertoires, and roughly 11 million of these chains were shared by at least two donors. To remove PCR and sequencing errors, raw reads were error-corrected and collapsed into unique sequences using a nearest-neighbor algorithm that merged closely related sequences. V, D and J gene segments were assigned by aligning CDR3 sequences to IMGT reference sequences. For a sequence to be retained, at least a six-nucleotide match to both a V gene segment and a J gene segment was required. A rearrangement counted as productive if the CDR3 had no stop codons and remained in frame with V and J, and every other rearrangement counted as non-productive. CDR3 was defined by IMGT convention, running from the second conserved V-encoded cysteine to the conserved J-encoded phenylalanine. Sequences without an unambiguous match to a single V gene segment were excluded from the earlier analysis of several hundred of the donors. In an earlier analysis of roughly 500 of the donors, V segments were called functional above 56.7% productive rearrangements and were called segregating when the between-donor standard deviation exceeded 5%. A statistical classification framework was built to diagnose cytomegalovirus status from the catalog of TCR beta chain sequences. In a later analysis, V and J genes were assigned by comparing TCR nucleotide sequences against IMGT/GENE-DB human TR gene sequences. Using the TCRdist pipeline, a later analysis assigned CDR3 sequences along with most-parsimonious VDJ recombination scenarios. In a later analysis, each TCR beta chain was defined by its CDR3 amino acid sequence together with its V-gene family, and reads without a unique V-gene family were excluded. A later analysis removed 550 to 650 highly shared, low-generation-probability nucleotide sequences to deal with suspected cross-contamination and a sequencing artifact. For each public chain, a later analysis derived a clonal expansion index from normalized ranks of inferred template counts within each repertoire. Generation probabilities in a later analysis came from a VDJ recombination model fitted to out-of-frame rearrangements, and those results were checked against IGoR. In a later analysis, TCR-TCR, TCR-HLA and TCR-CMV co-occurrence was scored with hypergeometric tests, and a repertoire-size bias correction was applied to TCR pairs. False discovery rates were estimated in a later analysis by permuting HLA or CMV assignments 20 times. In a later analysis, co-occurring TCRs were grouped using DBSCAN, with TCRdist sequence similarity added in when clustering inside HLA-allele-positive subsets. Co-occurrence clustering excluded repertoires with fewer than 30,000 or more than 120,000 public chains, plus five with anomalous nucleotide sharing. Held by TCRdb, this immuneACCESS table contains in-frame sequences only and omits some clones. Under half of the omission traces to an unresolved V gene where checked; the cause of the rest is unknown. V and J calls and clone size are copied from that table; D and trimming were computed from the DNA. The table for this sample lists tens of thousands of clones. Of the sample, over 2% falls within the top ten clones.

The V and J ends are trimmed by 4 bases and 0 bases, leaving 14 bases between them. The CDR3 numbers 16 residues from cysteine through phenylalanine. The entry retains the CDR3 DNA only, 48 bases that are in frame from base 1. As encoded in the germline V gene, CDR1 is SGDLS while CDR2 is YYNGEE. As regards this clone: This clone's antigen is unknown.

The V and J genes are TRBV9 and TRBJ1-3; the D gene is possibly TRBD1, with 5 bases matching. The receptor was derived from a woman between 18 and 29 years old in good health and CMV-seronegative. Sequencing was done on a sample of PBMCs. The CDR3 protein sequence reads: CASSPRQSHSGNTIYF. The base sequence is TGTGCCAGCAGCCCCCGACAGTCACACTCTGGAAACACCATATATTTT.